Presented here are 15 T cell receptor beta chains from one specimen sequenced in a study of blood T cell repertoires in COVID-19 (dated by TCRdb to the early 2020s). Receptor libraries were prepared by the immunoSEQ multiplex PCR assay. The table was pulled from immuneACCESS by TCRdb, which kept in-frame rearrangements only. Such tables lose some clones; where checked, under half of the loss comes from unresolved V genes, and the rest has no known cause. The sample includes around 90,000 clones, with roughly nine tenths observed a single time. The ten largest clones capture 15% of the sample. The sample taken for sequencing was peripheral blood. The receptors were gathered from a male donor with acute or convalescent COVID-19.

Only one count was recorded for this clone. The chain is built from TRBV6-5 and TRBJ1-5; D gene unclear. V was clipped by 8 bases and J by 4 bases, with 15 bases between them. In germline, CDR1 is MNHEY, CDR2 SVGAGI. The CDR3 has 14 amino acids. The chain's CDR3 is CASLPRGLNQPQHF. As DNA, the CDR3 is TGTGCCAGCCTCCCCCGAGGCCTGAATCAGCCCCAGCATTTT.

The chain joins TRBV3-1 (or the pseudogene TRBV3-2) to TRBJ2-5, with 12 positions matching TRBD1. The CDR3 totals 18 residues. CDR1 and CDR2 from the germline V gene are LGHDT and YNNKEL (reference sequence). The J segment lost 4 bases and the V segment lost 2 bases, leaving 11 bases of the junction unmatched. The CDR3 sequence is CASSQPNPGQGAGETQYF. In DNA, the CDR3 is TGTGCCAGCAGCCAACCAAATCCGGGACAGGGGGCCGGAGAGACCCAGTACTTC.

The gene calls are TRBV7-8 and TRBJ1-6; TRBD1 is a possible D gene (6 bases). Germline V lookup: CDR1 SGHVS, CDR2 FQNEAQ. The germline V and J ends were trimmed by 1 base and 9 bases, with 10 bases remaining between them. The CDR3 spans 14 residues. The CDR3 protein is CASSLDRAVSPLHF. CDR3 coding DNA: TGTGCCAGCAGCTTAGACAGGGCGGTTTCACCCCTCCACTTT.

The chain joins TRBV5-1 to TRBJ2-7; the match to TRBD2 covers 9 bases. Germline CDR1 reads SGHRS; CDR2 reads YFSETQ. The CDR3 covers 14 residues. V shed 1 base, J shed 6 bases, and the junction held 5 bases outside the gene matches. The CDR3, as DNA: TGCGCCAGCAGCTTGTTAGCGGGGGATCGCGAGCAGTACTTC. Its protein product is CASSLLAGDREQYF.

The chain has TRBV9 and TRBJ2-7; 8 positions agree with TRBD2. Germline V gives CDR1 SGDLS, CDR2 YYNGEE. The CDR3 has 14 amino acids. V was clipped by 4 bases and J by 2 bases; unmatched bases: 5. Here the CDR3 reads CASSLSGAAYEQYF. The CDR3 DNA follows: TGTGCCAGCAGCCTTAGCGGGGCTGCCTACGAGCAGTACTTC.

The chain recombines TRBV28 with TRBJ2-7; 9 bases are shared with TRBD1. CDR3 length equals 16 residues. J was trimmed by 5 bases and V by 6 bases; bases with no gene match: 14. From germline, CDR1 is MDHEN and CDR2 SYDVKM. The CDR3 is CASRSWGGDRVHEQYF. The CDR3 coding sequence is TGTGCCAGCAGATCATGGGGCGGGGACAGGGTCCACGAGCAGTACTTC.

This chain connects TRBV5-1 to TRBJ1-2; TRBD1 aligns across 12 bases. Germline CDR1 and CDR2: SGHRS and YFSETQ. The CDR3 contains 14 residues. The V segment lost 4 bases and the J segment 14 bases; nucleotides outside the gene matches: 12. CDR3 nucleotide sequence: TGCGCCAGCAGCCCCGGGACAGGGGGCGAAATGTTGACCTTC. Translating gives CASSPGTGGEMLTF.

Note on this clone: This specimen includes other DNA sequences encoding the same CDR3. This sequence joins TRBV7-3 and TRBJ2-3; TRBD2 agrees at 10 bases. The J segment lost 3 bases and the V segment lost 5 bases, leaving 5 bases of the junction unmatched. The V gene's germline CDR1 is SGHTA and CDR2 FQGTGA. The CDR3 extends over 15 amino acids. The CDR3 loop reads CASSQSGGATDTQYF. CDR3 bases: TGTGCCAGCAGCCAAAGCGGGGGGGCGACAGATACGCAGTATTTT.

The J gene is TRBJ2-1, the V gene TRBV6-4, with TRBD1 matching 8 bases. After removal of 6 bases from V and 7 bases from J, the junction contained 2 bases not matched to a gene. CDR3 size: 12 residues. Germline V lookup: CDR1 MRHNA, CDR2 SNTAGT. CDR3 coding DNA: TGTGCCAGCAGCGACAGGGGTAATGAGCAGTTCTTC. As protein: CASSDRGNEQFF.

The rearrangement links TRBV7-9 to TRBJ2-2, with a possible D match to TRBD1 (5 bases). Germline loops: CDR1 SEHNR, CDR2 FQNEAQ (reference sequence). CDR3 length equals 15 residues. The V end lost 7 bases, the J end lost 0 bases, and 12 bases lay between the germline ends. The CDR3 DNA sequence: TGTGCCAGCACCCCAGGGCCAGCGAACACCGGGGAGCTGTTTTTT. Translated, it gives CASTPGPANTGELFF.

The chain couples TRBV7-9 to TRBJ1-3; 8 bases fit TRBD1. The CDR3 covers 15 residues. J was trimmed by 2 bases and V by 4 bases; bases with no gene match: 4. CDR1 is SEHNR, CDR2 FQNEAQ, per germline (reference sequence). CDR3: CASSSPDRAGNTIYF. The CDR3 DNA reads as TGTGCCAGCAGCTCCCCGGACAGGGCTGGAAACACCATATATTTT.

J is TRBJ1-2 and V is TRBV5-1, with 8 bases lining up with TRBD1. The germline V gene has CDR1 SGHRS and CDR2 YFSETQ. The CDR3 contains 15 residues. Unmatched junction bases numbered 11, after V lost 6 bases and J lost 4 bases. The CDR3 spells CASTPLGTGPYGYTF. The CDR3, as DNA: TGCGCCAGCACCCCCTTGGGGACAGGCCCCTATGGCTACACCTTC.

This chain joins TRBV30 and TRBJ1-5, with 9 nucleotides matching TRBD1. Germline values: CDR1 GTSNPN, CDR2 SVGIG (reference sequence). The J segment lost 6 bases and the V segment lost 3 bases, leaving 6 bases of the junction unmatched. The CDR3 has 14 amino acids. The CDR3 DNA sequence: TGTGCCTGGAGCCCGGGACAGGGTGGTCAGCCCCAGCATTTT. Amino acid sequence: CAWSPGQGGQPQHF.

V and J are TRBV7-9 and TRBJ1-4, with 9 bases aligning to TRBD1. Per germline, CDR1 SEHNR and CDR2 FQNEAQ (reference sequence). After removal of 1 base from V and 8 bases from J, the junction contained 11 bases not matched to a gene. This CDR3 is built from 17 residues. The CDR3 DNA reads TGTGCCAGCAGCTTAGTTAACGCCGGGACAGGGAAGGAAAAACTGTTTTTT. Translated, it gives CASSLVNAGTGKEKLFF.

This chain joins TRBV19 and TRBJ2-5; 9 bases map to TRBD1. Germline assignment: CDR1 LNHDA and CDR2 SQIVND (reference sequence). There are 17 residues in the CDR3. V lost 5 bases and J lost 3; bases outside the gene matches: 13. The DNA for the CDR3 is TGTGCCAGTAGTTCCCGGCCCCCGGGACAGGGTGAAGAGACCCAGTACTTC. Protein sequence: CASSSRPPGQGEETQYF.